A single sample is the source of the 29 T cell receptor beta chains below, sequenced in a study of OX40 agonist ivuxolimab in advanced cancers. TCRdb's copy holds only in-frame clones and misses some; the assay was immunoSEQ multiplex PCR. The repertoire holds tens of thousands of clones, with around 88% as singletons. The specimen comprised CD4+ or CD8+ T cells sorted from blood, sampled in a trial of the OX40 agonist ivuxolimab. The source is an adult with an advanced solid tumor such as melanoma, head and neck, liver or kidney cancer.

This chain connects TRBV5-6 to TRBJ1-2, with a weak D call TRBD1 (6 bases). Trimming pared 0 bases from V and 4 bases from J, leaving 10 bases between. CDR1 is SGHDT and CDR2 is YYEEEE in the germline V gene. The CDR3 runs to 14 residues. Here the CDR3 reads CASSLDREGYGYTF. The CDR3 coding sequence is TGTGCCAGCAGCTTGGACAGGGAGGGCTATGGCTACACCTTC.

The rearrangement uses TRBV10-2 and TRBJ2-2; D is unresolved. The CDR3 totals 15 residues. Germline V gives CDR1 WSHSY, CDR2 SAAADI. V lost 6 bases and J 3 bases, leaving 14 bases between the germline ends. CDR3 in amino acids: CASSGGTFDTGELFF. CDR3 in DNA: TGCGCCAGCAGCGGTGGTACATTCGACACCGGGGAGCTGTTTTTT.

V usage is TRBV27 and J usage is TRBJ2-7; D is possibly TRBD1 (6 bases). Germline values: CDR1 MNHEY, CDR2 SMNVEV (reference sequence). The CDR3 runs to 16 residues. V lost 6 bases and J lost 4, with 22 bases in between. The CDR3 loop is CASSPDLWDTGYEQYV. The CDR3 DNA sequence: TGTGCCAGCAGCCCCGATCTATGGGACACGGGATACGAGCAGTACGTC.

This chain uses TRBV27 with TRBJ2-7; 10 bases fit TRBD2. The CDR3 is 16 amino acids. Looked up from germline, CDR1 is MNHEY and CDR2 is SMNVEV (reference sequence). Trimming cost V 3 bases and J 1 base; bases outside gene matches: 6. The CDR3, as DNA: TGTGCCAGCAGTTTGGTGATAGCGGGAGGATCCTACGAGCAGTACTTC. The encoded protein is CASSLVIAGGSYEQYF.

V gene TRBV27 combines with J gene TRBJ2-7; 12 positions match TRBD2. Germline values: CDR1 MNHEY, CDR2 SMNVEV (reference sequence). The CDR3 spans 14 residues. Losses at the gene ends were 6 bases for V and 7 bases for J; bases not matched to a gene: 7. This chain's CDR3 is CASSRGLAGGEQYF. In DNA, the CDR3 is TGTGCCAGCAGCCGGGGACTAGCGGGCGGGGAGCAGTACTTC.

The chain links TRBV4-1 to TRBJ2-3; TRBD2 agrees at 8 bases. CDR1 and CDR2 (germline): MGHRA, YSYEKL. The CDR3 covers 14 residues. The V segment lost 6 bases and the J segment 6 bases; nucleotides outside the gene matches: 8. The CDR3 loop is CASRTSENLDTQYF. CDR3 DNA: TGCGCCAGCAGGACTAGCGAAAACCTGGATACGCAGTATTTT.

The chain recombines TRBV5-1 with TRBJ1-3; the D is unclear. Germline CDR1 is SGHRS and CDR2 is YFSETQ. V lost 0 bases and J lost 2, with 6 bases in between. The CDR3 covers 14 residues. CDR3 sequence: CASSLGGPGNTIYF. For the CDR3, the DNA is TGCGCCAGCAGCTTGGGAGGGCCTGGAAACACCATATATTTT.

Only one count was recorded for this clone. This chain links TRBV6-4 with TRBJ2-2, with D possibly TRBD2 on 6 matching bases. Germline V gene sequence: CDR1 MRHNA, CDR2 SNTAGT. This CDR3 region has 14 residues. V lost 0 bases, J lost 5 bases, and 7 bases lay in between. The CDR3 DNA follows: TGTGCCAGCAGTGACTCGGAGGGAACCGGGGAGCTGTTTTTT. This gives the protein CASSDSEGTGELFF.

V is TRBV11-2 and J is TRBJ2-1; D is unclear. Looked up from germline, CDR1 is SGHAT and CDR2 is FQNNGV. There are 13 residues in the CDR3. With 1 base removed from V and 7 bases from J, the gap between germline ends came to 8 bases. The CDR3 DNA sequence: TGTGCCAGCAGCTTAGGCCACGCTAATGAGCAGTTCTTC. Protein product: CASSLGHANEQFF.

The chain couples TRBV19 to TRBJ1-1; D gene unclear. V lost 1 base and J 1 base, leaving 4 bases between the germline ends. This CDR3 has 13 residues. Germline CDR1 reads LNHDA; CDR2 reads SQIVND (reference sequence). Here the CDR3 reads CASSIVRNTEAFF. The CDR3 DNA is TGTGCCAGTAGTATAGTTCGGAACACTGAAGCTTTCTTT.

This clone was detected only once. CDR3 sequence (DNA): TGCGCCAGCAGCTTGAGGCAGGGGCTGGACACTGAAGCTTTCTTT. This gives the protein CASSLRQGLDTEAFF. The chain recombines TRBV5-1 with TRBJ1-1; possibly TRBD1 for D (6 bases). The CDR3 is 15 amino acids. The germline V gene has CDR1 SGHRS and CDR2 YFSETQ. V lost 1 base to trimming and J lost 3 bases, with 13 bases between them.

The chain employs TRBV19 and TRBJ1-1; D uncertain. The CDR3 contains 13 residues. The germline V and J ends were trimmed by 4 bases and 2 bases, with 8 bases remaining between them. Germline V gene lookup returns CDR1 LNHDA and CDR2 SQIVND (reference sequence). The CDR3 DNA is TGTGCCAGTAGTACGGCGGGTAACACTGAAGCTTTCTTT. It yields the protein CASSTAGNTEAFF.

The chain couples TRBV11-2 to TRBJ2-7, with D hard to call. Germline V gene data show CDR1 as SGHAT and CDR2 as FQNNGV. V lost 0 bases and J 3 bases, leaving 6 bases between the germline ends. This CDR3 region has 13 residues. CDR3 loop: CASSLDVRYEQYV. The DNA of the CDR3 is TGTGCCAGCAGCTTAGATGTGCGCTACGAGCAGTACGTC.

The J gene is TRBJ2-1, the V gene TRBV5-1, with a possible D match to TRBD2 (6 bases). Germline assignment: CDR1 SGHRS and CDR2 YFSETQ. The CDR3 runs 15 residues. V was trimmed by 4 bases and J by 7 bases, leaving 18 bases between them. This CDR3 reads CASSARRDPANEQFF. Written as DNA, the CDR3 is TGCGCCAGCAGCGCTAGGCGGGATCCAGCGAATGAGCAGTTCTTC.

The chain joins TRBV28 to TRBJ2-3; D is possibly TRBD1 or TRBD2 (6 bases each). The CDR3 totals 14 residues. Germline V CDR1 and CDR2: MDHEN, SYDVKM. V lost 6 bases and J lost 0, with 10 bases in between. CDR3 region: CASRGGSSTDTQYF. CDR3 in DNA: TGTGCCAGCAGGGGGGGCTCTAGCACAGATACGCAGTATTTT.

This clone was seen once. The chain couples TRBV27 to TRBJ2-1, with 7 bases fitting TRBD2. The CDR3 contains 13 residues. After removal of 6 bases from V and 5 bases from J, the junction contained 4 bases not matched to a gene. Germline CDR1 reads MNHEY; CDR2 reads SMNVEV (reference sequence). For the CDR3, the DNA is TGTGCCAGCAGCCCTAGCGGTGACAATGAGCAGTTCTTC. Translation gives CASSPSGDNEQFF.

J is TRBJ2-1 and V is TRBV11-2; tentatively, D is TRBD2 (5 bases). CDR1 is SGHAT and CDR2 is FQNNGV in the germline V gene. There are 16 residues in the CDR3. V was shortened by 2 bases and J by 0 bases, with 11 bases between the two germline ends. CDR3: CASSLPSGGSYNEQFF. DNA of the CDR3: TGTGCCAGCAGCTTACCCTCAGGAGGCTCCTACAATGAGCAGTTCTTC.

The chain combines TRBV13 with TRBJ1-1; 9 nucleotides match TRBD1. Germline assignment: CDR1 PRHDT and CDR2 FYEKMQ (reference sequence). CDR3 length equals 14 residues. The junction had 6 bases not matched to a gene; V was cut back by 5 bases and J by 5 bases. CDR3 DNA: TGTGCCAGCAGCACACAGGGGGCGCGGACTGAAGCTTTCTTT. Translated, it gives CASSTQGARTEAFF.

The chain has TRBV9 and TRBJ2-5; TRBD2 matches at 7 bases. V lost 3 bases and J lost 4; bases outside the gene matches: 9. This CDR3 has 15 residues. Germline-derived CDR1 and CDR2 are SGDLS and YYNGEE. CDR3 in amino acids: CASSGTLATTETQYF. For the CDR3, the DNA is TGTGCCAGCAGCGGCACACTAGCGACTACAGAGACCCAGTACTTC.

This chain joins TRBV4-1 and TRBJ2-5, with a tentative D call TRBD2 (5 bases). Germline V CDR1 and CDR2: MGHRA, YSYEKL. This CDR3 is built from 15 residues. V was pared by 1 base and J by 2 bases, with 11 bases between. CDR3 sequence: CASSQVAGVQETQYF. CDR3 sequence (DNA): TGCGCCAGCAGCCAAGTTGCCGGGGTTCAAGAGACCCAGTACTTC.

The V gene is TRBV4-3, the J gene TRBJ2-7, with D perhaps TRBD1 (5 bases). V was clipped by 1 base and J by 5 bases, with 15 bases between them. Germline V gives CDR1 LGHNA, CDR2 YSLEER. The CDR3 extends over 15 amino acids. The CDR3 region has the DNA TGCGCCAGCAGCCAAGTGTGGGCAGGGAAGAACGAGCAGTACTTC. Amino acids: CASSQVWAGKNEQYF.

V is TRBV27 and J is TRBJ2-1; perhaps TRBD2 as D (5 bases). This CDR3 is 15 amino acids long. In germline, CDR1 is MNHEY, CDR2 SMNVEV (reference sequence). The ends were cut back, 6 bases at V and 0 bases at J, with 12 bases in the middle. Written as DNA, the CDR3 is TGTGCCAGCAGCACGTCTAGCATCTCCTACAATGAGCAGTTCTTC. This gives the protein CASSTSSISYNEQFF.

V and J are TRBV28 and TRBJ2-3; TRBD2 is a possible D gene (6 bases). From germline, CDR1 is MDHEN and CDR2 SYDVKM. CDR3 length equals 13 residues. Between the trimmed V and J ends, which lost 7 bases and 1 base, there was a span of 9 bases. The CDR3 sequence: CASKTGGTDTQYF. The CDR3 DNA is TGTGCCAGCAAAACGGGGGGCACAGATACGCAGTATTTT. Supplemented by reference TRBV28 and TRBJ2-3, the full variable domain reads DVKVTQSSRYLVKRTGEKVFLECVQDMDHENMFWYRQDPGLGLRLIYFSYDVKMKEKGDIPEGYSVSREKKERFSLILESASTNQTSMYLCASKTGGTDTQYFGPGTRLTVL.

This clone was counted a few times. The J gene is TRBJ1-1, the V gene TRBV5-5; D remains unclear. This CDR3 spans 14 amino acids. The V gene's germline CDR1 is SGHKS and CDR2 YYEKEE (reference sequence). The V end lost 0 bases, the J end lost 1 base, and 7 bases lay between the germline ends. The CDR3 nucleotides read TGTGCCAGCAGCTTGGAACAGAGGAACACTGAAGCTTTCTTT. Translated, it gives CASSLEQRNTEAFF.

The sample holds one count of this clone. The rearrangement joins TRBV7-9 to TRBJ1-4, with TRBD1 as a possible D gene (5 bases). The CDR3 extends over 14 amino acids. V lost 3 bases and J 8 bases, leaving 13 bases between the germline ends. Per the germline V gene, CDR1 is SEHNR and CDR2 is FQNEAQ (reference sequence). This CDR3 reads CASSFSGYREKLFF. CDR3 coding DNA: TGTGCCAGCAGCTTTTCCGGTTACAGGGAAAAACTGTTTTTT.

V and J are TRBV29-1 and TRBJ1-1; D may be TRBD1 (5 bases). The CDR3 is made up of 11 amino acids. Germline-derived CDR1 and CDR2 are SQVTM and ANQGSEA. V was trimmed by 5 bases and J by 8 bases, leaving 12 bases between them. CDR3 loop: CSVNLGLEAFF. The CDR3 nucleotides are TGCAGCGTTAATCTGGGACTCGAAGCTTTCTTT.

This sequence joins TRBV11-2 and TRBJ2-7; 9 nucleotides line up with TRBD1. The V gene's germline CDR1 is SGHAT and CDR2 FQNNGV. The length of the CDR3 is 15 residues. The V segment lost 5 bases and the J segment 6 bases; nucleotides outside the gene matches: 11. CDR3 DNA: TGTGCCAGCAGCACCGGGACAGGGCGTGGGGGCGAGCAGTACTTC. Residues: CASSTGTGRGGEQYF.

CDR3 amino acids: CASSFSGTGGPLNYGYTF. Written as DNA, the CDR3 is TGTGCCAGCAGTTTTTCCGGGACAGGTGGTCCCCTTAACTATGGCTACACCTTC. The chain is built from TRBV27 and TRBJ1-2; TRBD1 matches at 8 bases. The CDR3 totals 18 residues. Per germline, CDR1 MNHEY and CDR2 SMNVEV (reference sequence). V trimming: 3 bases; J trimming: 1 base; junction bases outside the gene matches: 13.

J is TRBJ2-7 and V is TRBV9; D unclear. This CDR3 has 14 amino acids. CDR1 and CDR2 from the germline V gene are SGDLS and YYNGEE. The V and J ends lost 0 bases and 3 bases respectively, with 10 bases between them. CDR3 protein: CASSVDGSYYEQYF. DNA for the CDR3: TGTGCCAGCAGCGTAGACGGGTCATACTACGAGCAGTACTTC.